What follows are 20 T cell receptor beta chains derived from one specimen sequenced in a study of blood T cell repertoires in COVID-19. TCRdb's table, derived via immunoSEQ multiplex PCR, lists solely in-frame clones and lacks some. This sample carries about 150,000 clones, 84% of them seen once, and the ten largest clones take 13% to 15%. Material for sequencing was peripheral blood. All receptors derive from a man aged 18 to 29 with active or convalescent COVID-19.

CDR3 sequence reads: CASSSTGGIYEQYF. The CDR3 DNA reads as TGTGCCAGCAGTTCGACAGGGGGCATATACGAGCAGTACTTC. The chain couples TRBV6-5 to TRBJ2-7, with 10 bases that match TRBD1. The CDR3 has 14 residues. Looked up from germline, CDR1 is MNHEY and CDR2 is SVGAGI. V lost 4 bases to trimming and J lost 4 bases; unmatched junction nucleotides: 4.

The sample holds many counts of this clone. The rearrangement links TRBV6-5 to TRBJ1-1; weak D call: TRBD1 (5 bases). Trimming took 7 bases from V and 4 from J, leaving 10 bases between them. Germline-derived CDR1 and CDR2 are MNHEY and SVGAGI. The CDR3 runs 12 residues. The CDR3 reads CASIRDFTEAFF. CDR3 DNA sequence: TGTGCCAGCATCCGGGACTTCACTGAAGCTTTCTTT.

Within the sample, this clone is medium-sized. J is TRBJ1-2 and V is TRBV29-1; no reliable D call. V lost 3 bases and J lost 4, with 12 bases in between. CDR3 size: 13 residues. CDR1 and CDR2 from the germline V gene are SQVTM and ANQGSEA. The CDR3 bases are TGCAGCGTTGATTTGGCAGGAATCTATGGCTACACCTTC. Protein product: CSVDLAGIYGYTF.

Turning to this clone: The sample has other DNA sequences that encode this CDR3 too. The rearrangement joins TRBV11-2 to TRBJ2-1, with 7 positions matching TRBD1. The CDR3 extends over 15 amino acids. Germline CDR1 SGHAT, CDR2 FQNNGV. V lost 4 bases, J lost 1 base, and 4 bases stayed unmatched. The DNA for the CDR3 is TGTGCCAGCAGCTCCCGGGACAGTTCCTACAATGAGCAGTTCTTC. As protein: CASSSRDSSYNEQFF. The full variable domain, in which reference TRBV11-2 and TRBJ2-1 provide the parts outside the CDR3, is EAGVAQSPRYKIIEKRQSVAFWCNPISGHATLYWYQQILGQGPKLLIQFQNNGVVDDSQLPKDRFSAERLKGVDSTLKIQPAKLEDSAVYLCASSSRDSSYNEQFFGPGTRLTVL.

This clone was detected a few times. The chain links TRBV10-3 to TRBJ1-5, with D perhaps matching TRBD1 (6 bases). CDR1 and CDR2 (germline): ENHRY, SYGVKD. V lost 5 bases and J lost 4, with 9 bases in between. The CDR3 runs to 13 residues. The CDR3 bases are TGTGCCATCAGTCCCCAGGGGAATCAGCCCCAGCATTTT. Its translation is CAISPQGNQPQHF.

A few counts support this clone. This CDR3 is also generated by other DNA sequences in the sample. The rearrangement links TRBV4-3 to TRBJ2-2, with 7 nucleotides matching TRBD1. V shed 4 bases, J shed 3 bases, and the junction held 2 bases outside the gene matches. This CDR3 contains 14 residues. CDR1 and CDR2 from the germline V gene are LGHNA and YSLEER. For the CDR3, the DNA is TGCGCCAGCAGCCGGACAGGTTACACCGGGGAGCTGTTTTTT. This encodes CASSRTGYTGELFF.

In its sample, this clone was seen once. The chain employs TRBV28 and TRBJ2-7, with a weak D call TRBD1 (6 bases). CDR3 length: 15 residues. Trimming removed 4 bases from V and 2 bases from J, with 15 bases in between. CDR1 and CDR2 from the germline V gene are MDHEN and SYDVKM. Here the CDR3 reads CASSSGSTGPYEQYF. The CDR3, as DNA: TGTGCCAGCAGTTCCGGATCGACAGGACCCTACGAGCAGTACTTC.

The chain employs TRBV9 and TRBJ1-1, with 8 bases matching TRBD1. The V and J ends lost 1 base and 4 bases, in that order; junction bases with no gene match: 9. The CDR3 runs 16 residues. Germline V gives CDR1 SGDLS, CDR2 YYNGEE. This chain's CDR3 is CASSVTITGGSTEAFF. The DNA of the CDR3 is TGTGCCAGCAGCGTAACGATCACAGGGGGTAGCACTGAAGCTTTCTTT. Complete variable domain (other parts from reference TRBV9 and TRBJ1-1): DSGVTQTPKHLITATGQRVTLRCSPRSGDLSVYWYQQSLDQGLQFLIQYYNGEERAKGNILERFSAQQFPDLHSELNLSSLELGDSALYFCASSVTITGGSTEAFFGQGTRLTVV.

This clone was observed a handful of times. The V gene is TRBV7-2, the J gene TRBJ1-5; 7 nucleotides agree with TRBD1. Germline loops: CDR1 SGHTA, CDR2 FQGNSA. This CDR3 has 13 residues. The J segment lost 2 bases and the V segment lost 5 bases, leaving 0 bases of the junction unmatched. DNA of the CDR3: TGTGCCAGCAGCACAGGGGGCAATCAGCCCCAGCATTTT. Translated: CASSTGGNQPQHF.

The V gene is TRBV19, the J gene TRBJ1-5, with 8 bases lining up with TRBD1. V dropped 5 bases and J dropped 6; count of bases not matched to a gene: 3. This CDR3 has 13 amino acids. Germline lookup yields CDR1 LNHDA and CDR2 SQIVND (reference sequence). The CDR3 region is CASSQGATQPQHF. Written as DNA, the CDR3 is TGTGCCAGTAGTCAGGGGGCAACTCAGCCCCAGCATTTT.

The chain recombines TRBV7-6 with TRBJ1-2; 8 positions agree with TRBD1. The CDR3 consists of 17 residues. V gave up 5 bases and J gave up 4 bases; unmatched junction bases: 15. Germline assignment: CDR1 SGHVS and CDR2 FNYEAQ. The CDR3 sequence is CASSVLSSRGLGYGYTF. The CDR3 DNA reads TGTGCCAGCAGCGTATTGTCCTCCAGGGGGCTTGGCTATGGCTACACCTTC.

In this sample, this clone turned up once. The rearrangement links TRBV10-3 to TRBJ1-1; possible D gene TRBD1, 6 bases. Germline CDR1 ENHRY, CDR2 SYGVKD. Trimming took 5 bases from V and 1 from J, leaving 11 bases between them. This CDR3 comprises 14 residues. The CDR3 bases are TGTGCCATCAGTCGGGACAAGCGGAACACTGAAGCTTTCTTT. Protein product: CAISRDKRNTEAFF.

The sample holds a few counts of this clone. The chain has TRBV5-1 and TRBJ2-6, with 7 bases fitting TRBD2. The CDR3 totals 18 residues. The germline V gene encodes CDR1 SGHRS and CDR2 YFSETQ. V shed 0 bases and J 1 base; nucleotides not matched to a gene: 7. The CDR3 region is CASSLDARGGSGANVLTF. DNA for the CDR3: TGCGCCAGCAGCTTGGATGCCCGGGGAGGGTCTGGGGCCAACGTCCTGACTTTC.

This clone was seen a handful of times. The chain couples TRBV5-4 to TRBJ1-2; tentative D call: TRBD1 (5 bases). Germline V CDR1 and CDR2: SGHNT, YYREEE (reference sequence). V lost 4 bases and J lost 6, with 13 bases in between. The CDR3 consists of 13 residues. For the CDR3, the DNA is TGTGCCAGCAGCACCGGGACTTATGATGGCTACACCTTC. As protein: CASSTGTYDGYTF.

This chain joins TRBV7-6 and TRBJ2-5, with D perhaps TRBD2 (5 bases). CDR1 and CDR2 (germline): SGHVS, FNYEAQ. Deletions cut 5 bases from V and 5 bases from J, with 24 bases between. The CDR3 spans 17 residues. CDR3 amino acids: CASSQTSVYVLLETQYF. DNA of the CDR3: TGTGCCAGCAGCCAAACTAGTGTCTATGTCTTGTTGGAGACCCAGTACTTC.

The J gene is TRBJ2-5, the V gene TRBV25-1, with 7 bases matching TRBD1. This CDR3 region has 18 residues. Looked up from germline, CDR1 is MGHDK and CDR2 is SYGVNS. Germline trimming cut 1 base from V and 4 bases from J; bases unmatched to any gene: 15. CDR3 bases: TGTGCCAGCAGTGAATGGAGTATTGGGACAGCGATGGGAGAGACCCAGTACTTC. Its protein is CASSEWSIGTAMGETQYF.

This rearrangement joins TRBV28 to TRBJ1-6; D call uncertain. This CDR3 comprises 12 residues. Trimming removed 2 bases at V and 11 bases at J, with 7 bases between. The germline V gene has CDR1 MDHEN and CDR2 SYDVKM. CDR3 sequence: CASSLAETPLHF. In DNA, the CDR3 is TGTGCCAGCAGTTTAGCGGAAACACCCCTCCACTTT. Full variable domain (remainder filled in from reference TRBV28 and TRBJ1-6): DVKVTQSSRYLVKRTGEKVFLECVQDMDHENMFWYRQDPGLGLRLIYFSYDVKMKEKGDIPEGYSVSREKKERFSLILESASTNQTSMYLCASSLAETPLHFGNGTRLTVT.

The chain recombines TRBV4-1 with TRBJ2-1, with D perhaps TRBD1 (6 bases). Trimming pared 11 bases from V and 7 bases from J, leaving 21 bases between. Germline-derived CDR1 and CDR2 are MGHRA and YSYEKL. The CDR3 is 14 residues long. The CDR3 spells CASQGSVLLNEQFF. In DNA, the CDR3 is TGCGCCTCCCAGGGGTCGGTACTTCTGAATGAGCAGTTCTTC.

This clone was observed many times. This chain links TRBV7-9 with TRBJ2-7; weak D call: TRBD1 (7 bases). Trimming shortened V by 1 base and J by 3 bases, and 13 bases separated the two germline ends. The CDR3 is 15 residues long. Germline V gene lookup returns CDR1 SEHNR and CDR2 FQNEAQ (reference sequence). The CDR3 loop is CASSLGQGEVYEQYF. Here the CDR3 DNA reads TGTGCCAGCAGCTTAGGGCAGGGGGAGGTCTACGAGCAGTACTTC.

The CDR3 DNA follows: TGTGCCAGCAGTGACCCGGGACAGGGATTTGAAAAACTGTTTTTT. Translated: CASSDPGQGFEKLFF. This chain links TRBV2 with TRBJ1-4, with 9 bases that match TRBD1. V lost 3 bases and J lost 7; bases outside the gene matches: 6. Germline-derived CDR1 and CDR2 are SNHLY and FYNNEI. The CDR3 extends over 15 amino acids.